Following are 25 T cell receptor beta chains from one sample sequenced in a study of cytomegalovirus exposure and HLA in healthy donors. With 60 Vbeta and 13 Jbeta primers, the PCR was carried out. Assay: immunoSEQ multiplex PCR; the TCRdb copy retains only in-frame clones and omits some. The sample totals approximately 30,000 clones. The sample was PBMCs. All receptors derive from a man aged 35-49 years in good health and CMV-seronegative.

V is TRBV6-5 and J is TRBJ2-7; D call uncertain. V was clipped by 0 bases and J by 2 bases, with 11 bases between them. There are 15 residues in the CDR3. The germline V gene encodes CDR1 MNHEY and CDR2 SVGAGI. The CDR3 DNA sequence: TGTGCCAGCAGTTACTCGAGGTCATCGGCCTACGAGCAGTACTTC. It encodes CASSYSRSSAYEQYF.

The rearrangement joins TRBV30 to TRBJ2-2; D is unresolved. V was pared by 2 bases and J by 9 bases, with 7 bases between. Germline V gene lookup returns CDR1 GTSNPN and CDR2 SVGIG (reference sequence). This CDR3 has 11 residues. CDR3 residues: CAWSSIRELFF. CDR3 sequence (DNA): TGTGCCTGGAGTTCTATCAGGGAGCTGTTTTTT.

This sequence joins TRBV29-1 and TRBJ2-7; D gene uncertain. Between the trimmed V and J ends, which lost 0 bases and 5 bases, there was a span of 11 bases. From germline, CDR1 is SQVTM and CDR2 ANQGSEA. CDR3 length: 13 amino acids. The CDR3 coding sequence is TGCAGCGTTGAAGATGCCGGGTTCAACGAGCAGTACTTC. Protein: CSVEDAGFNEQYF.

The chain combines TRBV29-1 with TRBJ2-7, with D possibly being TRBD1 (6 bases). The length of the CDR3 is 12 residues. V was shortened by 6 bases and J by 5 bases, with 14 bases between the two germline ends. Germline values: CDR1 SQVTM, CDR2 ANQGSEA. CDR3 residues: CSVAFRDNEQYF. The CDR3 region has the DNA TGCAGCGTGGCTTTCCGGGACAACGAGCAGTACTTC.

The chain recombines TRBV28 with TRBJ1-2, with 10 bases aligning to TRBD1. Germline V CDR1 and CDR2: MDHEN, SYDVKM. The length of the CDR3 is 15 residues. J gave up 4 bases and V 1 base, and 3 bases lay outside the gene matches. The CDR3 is CASSLSGTGAYGYTF. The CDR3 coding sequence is TGTGCCAGCAGTTTATCCGGGACAGGGGCCTATGGCTACACCTTC.

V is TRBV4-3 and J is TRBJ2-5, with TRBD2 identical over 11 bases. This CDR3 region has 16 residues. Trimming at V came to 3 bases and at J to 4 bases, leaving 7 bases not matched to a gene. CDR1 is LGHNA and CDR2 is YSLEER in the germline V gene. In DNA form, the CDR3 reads TGCGCCAGCAGCCACTCACTAGCGGGAGAGGGAGAGACCCAGTACTTC. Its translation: CASSHSLAGEGETQYF.

The CDR3 region has the DNA TGTGCCAGCAGATTATCCGGACTAGCGGAGACCTACGAGCAGTACTTC. Amino acids: CASRLSGLAETYEQYF. V is TRBV7-2 and J is TRBJ2-7; TRBD2 agrees at 10 bases. Germline values: CDR1 SGHTA, CDR2 FQGNSA. The CDR3 runs to 16 residues. V dropped 6 bases and J dropped 2; count of bases not matched to a gene: 10.

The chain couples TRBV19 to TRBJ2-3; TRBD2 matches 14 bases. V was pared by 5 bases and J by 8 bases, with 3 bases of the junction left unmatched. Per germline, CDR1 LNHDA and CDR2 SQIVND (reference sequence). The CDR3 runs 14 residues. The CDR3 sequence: CASSLGTSGSTQYF. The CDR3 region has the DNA TGTGCCAGTAGTTTGGGGACTAGCGGGAGTACGCAGTATTTT. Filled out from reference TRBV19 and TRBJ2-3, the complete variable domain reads DGGITQSPKYLFRKEGQNVTLSCEQNLNHDAMYWYRQDPGQGLRLIYYSQIVNDFQKGDIAEGYSVSREKKESFPLTVTSAQKNPTAFYLCASSLGTSGSTQYFGPGTRLTVL.

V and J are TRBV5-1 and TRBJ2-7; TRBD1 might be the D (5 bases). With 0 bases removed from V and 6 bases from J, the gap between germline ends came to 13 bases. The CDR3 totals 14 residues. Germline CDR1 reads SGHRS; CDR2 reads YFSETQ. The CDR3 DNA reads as TGCGCCAGCAGCTTGGAGGGCACCGACAGCGAGCAGTACTTC. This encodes CASSLEGTDSEQYF.

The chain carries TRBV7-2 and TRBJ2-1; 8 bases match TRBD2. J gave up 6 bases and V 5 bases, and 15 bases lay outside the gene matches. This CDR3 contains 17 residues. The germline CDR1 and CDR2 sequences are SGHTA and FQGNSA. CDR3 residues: CASSSRHSGLVGNEQFF. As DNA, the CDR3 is TGTGCCAGCAGCAGCAGGCACTCGGGACTAGTAGGCAATGAGCAGTTCTTC.

CDR3 protein: CASSPDGTVYGYTF. The CDR3 DNA follows: TGCGCCAGCAGCCCCGATGGGACAGTCTATGGCTACACCTTC. The chain carries TRBV5-1 and TRBJ1-2; 7 bases line up with TRBD1. V dropped 4 bases and J dropped 4; count of bases not matched to a gene: 7. This CDR3 region has 14 residues. Germline lookup yields CDR1 SGHRS and CDR2 YFSETQ.

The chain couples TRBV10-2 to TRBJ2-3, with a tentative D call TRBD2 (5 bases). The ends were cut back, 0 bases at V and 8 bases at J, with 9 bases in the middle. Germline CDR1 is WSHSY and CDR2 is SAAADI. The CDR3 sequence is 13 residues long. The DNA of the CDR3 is TGCGCCAGCAGTGAGTCGACTATGGGTACGCAGTATTTT. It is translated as CASSESTMGTQYF.

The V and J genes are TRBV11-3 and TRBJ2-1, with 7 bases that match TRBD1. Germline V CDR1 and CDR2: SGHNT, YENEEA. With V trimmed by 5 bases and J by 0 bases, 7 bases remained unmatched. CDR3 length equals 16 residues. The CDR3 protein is CASSRRDSLSYNEQFF. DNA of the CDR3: TGTGCCAGCAGCCGCCGGGACAGCCTCTCCTACAATGAGCAGTTCTTC.

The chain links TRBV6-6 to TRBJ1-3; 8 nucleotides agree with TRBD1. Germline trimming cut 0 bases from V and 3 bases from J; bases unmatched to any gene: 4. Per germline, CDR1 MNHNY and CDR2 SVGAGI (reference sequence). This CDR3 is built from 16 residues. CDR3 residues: CASSYSRTGNGNTIYF. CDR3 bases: TGTGCCAGCAGTTACTCTAGGACAGGGAATGGAAACACCATATATTTT.

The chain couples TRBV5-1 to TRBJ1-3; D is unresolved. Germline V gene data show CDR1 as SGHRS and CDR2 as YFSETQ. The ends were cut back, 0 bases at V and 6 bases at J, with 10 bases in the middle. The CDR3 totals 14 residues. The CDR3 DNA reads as TGCGCCAGCAGCTTGGGGCCCGGGGAAAACACCATATATTTT. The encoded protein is CASSLGPGENTIYF.

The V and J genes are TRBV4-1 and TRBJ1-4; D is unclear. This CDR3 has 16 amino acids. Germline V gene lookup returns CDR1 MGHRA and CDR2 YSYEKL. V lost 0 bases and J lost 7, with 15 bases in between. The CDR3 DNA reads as TGCGCCAGCAGCCAAGAAAGCGGGTCTTATTCTGAAAAACTGTTTTTT. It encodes CASSQESGSYSEKLFF.

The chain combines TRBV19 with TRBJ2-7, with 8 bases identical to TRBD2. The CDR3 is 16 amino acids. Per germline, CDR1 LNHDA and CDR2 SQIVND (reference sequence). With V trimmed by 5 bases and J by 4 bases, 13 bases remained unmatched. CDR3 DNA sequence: TGTGCCAGTAGTTCCAGGGTTCTAGCGGGTAAATACGAGCAGTACTTC. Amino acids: CASSSRVLAGKYEQYF.

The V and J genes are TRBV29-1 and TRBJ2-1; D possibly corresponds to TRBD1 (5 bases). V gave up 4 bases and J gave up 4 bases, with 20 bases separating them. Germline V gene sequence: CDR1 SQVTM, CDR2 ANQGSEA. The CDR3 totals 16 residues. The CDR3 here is CSVGGLGRSKYNEQFF. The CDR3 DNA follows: TGCAGCGTTGGGGGATTGGGGCGGAGCAAATACAATGAGCAGTTCTTC.

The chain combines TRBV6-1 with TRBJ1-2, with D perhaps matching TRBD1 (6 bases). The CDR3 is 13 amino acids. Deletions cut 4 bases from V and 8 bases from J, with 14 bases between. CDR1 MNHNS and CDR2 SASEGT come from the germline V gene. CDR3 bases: TGTGCCAGCAGTGGGCCACAGGGTGACGGCTACACCTTC. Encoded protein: CASSGPQGDGYTF.

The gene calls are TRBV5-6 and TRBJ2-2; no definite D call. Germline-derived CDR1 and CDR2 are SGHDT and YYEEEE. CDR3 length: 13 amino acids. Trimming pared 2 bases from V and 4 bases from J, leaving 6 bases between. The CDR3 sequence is CASSFSLTGELFF. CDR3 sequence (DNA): TGTGCCAGCAGCTTCAGTCTCACCGGGGAGCTGTTTTTT. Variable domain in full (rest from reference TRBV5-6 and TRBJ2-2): DAGVTQSPTHLIKTRGQQVTLRCSPKSGHDTVSWYQQALGQGPQFIFQYYEEEERQRGNFPDRFSGHQFPNYSSELNVNALLLGDSALYLCASSFSLTGELFFGEGSRLTVL.

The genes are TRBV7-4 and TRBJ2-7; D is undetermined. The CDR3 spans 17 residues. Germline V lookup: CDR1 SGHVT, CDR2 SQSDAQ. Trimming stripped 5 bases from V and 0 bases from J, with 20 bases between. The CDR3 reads CASSPPKVRASSYEQYF. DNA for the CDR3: TGTGCCAGCAGCCCGCCTAAGGTCCGCGCTAGCTCCTACGAGCAGTACTTC.

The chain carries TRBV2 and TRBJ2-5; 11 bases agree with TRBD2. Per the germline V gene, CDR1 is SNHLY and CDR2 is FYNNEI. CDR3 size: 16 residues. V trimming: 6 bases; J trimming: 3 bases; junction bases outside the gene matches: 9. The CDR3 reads CASSSQGTSGKETQYF. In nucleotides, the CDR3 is TGTGCCAGCAGCTCACAAGGGACTAGCGGTAAAGAGACCCAGTACTTC.

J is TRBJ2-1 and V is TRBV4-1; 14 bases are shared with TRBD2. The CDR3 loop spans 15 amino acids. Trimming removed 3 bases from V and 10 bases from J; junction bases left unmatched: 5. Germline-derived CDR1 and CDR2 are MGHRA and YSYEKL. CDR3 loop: CASSHQGLAGEEQFF. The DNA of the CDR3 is TGCGCCAGCAGCCACCAGGGACTAGCGGGAGAGGAGCAGTTCTTC.

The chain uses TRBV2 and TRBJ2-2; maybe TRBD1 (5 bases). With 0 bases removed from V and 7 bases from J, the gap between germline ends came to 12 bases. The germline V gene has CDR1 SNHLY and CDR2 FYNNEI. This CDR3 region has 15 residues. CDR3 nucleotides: TGTGCCAGCAGTGAAGCGCTTCAGGGTTTCGGGGAGCTGTTTTTT. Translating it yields CASSEALQGFGELFF.

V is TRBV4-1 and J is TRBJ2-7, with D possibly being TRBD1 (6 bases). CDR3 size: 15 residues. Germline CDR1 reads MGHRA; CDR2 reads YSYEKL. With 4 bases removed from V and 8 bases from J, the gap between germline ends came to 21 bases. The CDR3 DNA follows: TGCGCCAGCAGCCTTCGGACAGAAAGGCCGGGGCAGCAGTACTTC. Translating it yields CASSLRTERPGQQYF.